The present T cell receptor beta chain was sequenced within a study of cytomegalovirus exposure and HLA in healthy donors. This clone appeared once. The junction had 3 bases not matched to a gene; V was cut back by 6 bases and J by 3 bases. CDR3 length equals 14 residues. The V gene's germline CDR1 is LNHDA and CDR2 SQIVND (reference sequence). With 60 Vbeta and 13 Jbeta primers, the PCR was carried out. Profiled with immunoSEQ multiplex PCR; TCRdb holds only in-frame clones, not every one. Among 55,000 or so clones listed, around 70% were seen once. Donors consisted of healthy bone marrow donors. The receptor was isolated from a man aged 18 to 29 in good health and CMV-seronegative. This chain joins TRBV19 and TRBJ1-5; 9 bases map to TRBD1. The sequenced sample consisted of PBMCs. The CDR3: CASRDRGVNQPQHF. The CDR3, as DNA: TGTGCCAGTAGGGACAGGGGAGTCAATCAGCCCCAGCATTTT.